This T cell receptor (beta chain) was captured by sequencing in a study of cytomegalovirus exposure and HLA in healthy donors. A note on this clone: Antigen: not known.

Overall study results and limits: TCR beta chain V- and J-gene trimming was linked, in a later analysis, to a missense variant in DCLRE1C.

PCR employed 60 Vbeta and 13 Jbeta primers. Only in-frame clones appear in the TCRdb table, and some are missing; sequencing was by immunoSEQ multiplex PCR. Counted here are some 85,000 clones, 70% to 85% occurring once; the ten biggest clones make up 2.1%. This clonotype was obtained from a man younger than 30 in good health and CMV-seronegative. The sample taken for sequencing was PBMCs.

CDR3 amino acids: CASSLTFSGNTIYF. In DNA, the CDR3 is TGTGCCAGCAGTCTAACCTTCTCTGGAAACACCATATATTTT. The chain has TRBV27 and TRBJ1-3; unclear D gene. V dropped 5 bases and J dropped 0 bases, with 8 bases sitting between them. In germline, CDR1 is MNHEY, CDR2 SMNVEV (reference sequence). The CDR3 contains 14 residues.